The TCR beta chain described here comes from a study of T cell responses to AZD1222 COVID-19 vaccine (dated by TCRdb to the early 2020s). Broadly, across the study: AZD1222 recipients given second doses at about 4 weeks or at about 12 weeks were pooled, since spike-specific TCR depth and breadth were not found to differ between the two schedules. A total of about 250 trial participants underwent TCR sequencing, of whom about 200 had received two doses of AZD1222 and 26 had received two doses of the MenACWY control vaccine. Trial participants were enrolled into age subgroups of 18-55, 56-69 and 70-plus years, which contained around 150, 29 and 61 TCR-sequenced participants, respectively.

Regarding this clone: It lacks a known antigen. Per-nucleotide qualities are absent, and no much larger clonotype sits a single base away.

In the germline V gene, CDR1 corresponds to SGHNT and CDR2 to YENEEA. The CDR3 numbers 15 residues from cysteine through phenylalanine. Only the CDR3 part of the read is kept: 45 bases, read in frame from the first base. Trimming removed 2 bases from V and 4 bases from J, leaving 12 bases between the germline ends. Study-wide conclusions, independent of this receptor: Reportedly, almost half of the unique spike-specific TCRs recognized epitopes lying outside the regions that are mutated in the B.1.351 and B.1.1.7 variants. After two AZD1222 doses, spike-specific TCR breadth and depth were significantly higher than at day 0 and than in MenACWY recipients. The 56-69-year group was small, and its depth increase did not reach significance, likely because of low power. Participants were mostly white British and included more females than males, and it was suggested by the authors that clonal diversity may have been underestimated. Vaccine-associated CD4 TCRs spanned the whole spike protein, with dominant responses in regions 160-218 and 743-854. Because no day 14 peak-response samples were available, repertoires were characterized only after the peak T cell response. Only five or six AZD1222 recipients were SARS-CoV-2 seropositive at baseline, limiting conclusions about previously exposed vaccinees.

Explained via the paper, the time point label denotes: baseline before first vaccination. Samples from vaccinated people were obtained from the UK trials COV001 and COV002, which included a single-blind randomized controlled phase 2/3 trial of AZD1222 (ChAdOx1 nCoV-19) in healthy adults. For TCRbeta chain sequencing, PBMC samples were collected from trial participants at day 0 and at day 28 after the second dose. The CDR3 regions of human TCRbeta chains were subjected to immunosequencing. Processing in the source paper ran as follows. TCRs in the repertoires were compared against a reference library of SARS-CoV-2-specific TCRs that had been generated with the MIRA antigen-specificity platform. Breadth was defined as the fraction of unique TCRs that were SARS-CoV-2-associated. Depth was defined as the fraction of total T cells that were SARS-CoV-2-associated. Using the MIRA data, every spike-specific TCR was mapped to the spike region that the TCR reacted to and assigned to either a CD4 or a CD8 class. Log10-transformed breadth and depth values were compared by one-way ANOVA with Sidak's multiple comparisons tests. TCRdb's version of the immuneACCESS table is confined to in-frame rearrangements and falls short of the full clone set. An unresolved V gene accounts for under half of the shortfall where checked; the remainder is of unknown origin. D and trimming come from the DNA, and the V and J calls and clone size come from that table. This sample is represented by roughly 150,000 clones; approximately 90% of them were singletons. Approximately 4.8% of the sample belongs to the ten largest clones.

The chain couples TRBV11-3 to TRBJ2-1; TRBD2 might be the D gene, on 6 matching bases. This specimen consisted of peripheral blood, obtained on day 0 of AZD1222 vaccination. This sequence originates from an adult in good health. CDR3 loop: CASSLTGRSYNEQFF. The sequence in DNA is TGTGCCAGCAGCTTAACCGGGAGATCATACAATGAGCAGTTCTTC.